The source of this TCR beta chain is a study of cytomegalovirus exposure and HLA in healthy donors (dated by TCRdb to about 2017). Broadly, across the study: According to an earlier analysis of 587 of the donors, roughly 180 million T cells yielded 117 million unique TCR beta sequences and about 300 Gb of sequence data. On average, about 240,000 unique TCR beta nucleotide sequences were sequenced per donor among roughly 430 genotyped donors of the cohort, with 15% to 20% of those sequences being non-productive. The number of typed donors differed by locus: about 620-630 for A, B, C, DRB1 and DQB1; approximately 530 for DQA1; fewer than 610 for DPA1; and roughly 470 for DPB1. A later genetic analysis took genome-wide SNP genotypes for 398 of the 666 donors and used that subset as a discovery cohort. HLA typing included class I and class II loci at four-digit resolution. Besides the first cohort of 500 to 700 subjects, a separate validation cohort made up of 120 different subjects was used. In an earlier analysis of over 550 of the donors, high-throughput TCR beta sequencing was used to judge whether each TCR beta V gene segment behaved as functional or pseudogenic. A handful of DR-DQ haplotypes were handled as single units for association and clustering because linkage in the cohort was strong. The study used immunosequencing to profile the T cell repertoires of under 700 subjects and linked those repertoires to cytomegalovirus serostatus. All discovery cohort repertoires had been generated using a single sequencing platform. The study combined high-throughput TCR immunosequencing, statistical association of individual TCRs with disease status, and machine learning to predict cytomegalovirus infection status. Roughly 300 gigabases of sequencing data and 75 million to 85 million unique TCR sequences made up an early release that covered fewer than 650 HLA-typed donors. Rather than drawing on any new phenotypic data, the later analysis identified candidate immune exposures from TCR beta sequences and the way those sequences occurred across donors. The genetic ancestry cluster associated with self-reported Caucasian donors included 80% to 90% of the roughly 410 genotyped donors. The study aimed to test whether cataloging public T cell receptors could reveal signatures of past pathogen exposure. Alongside the repertoire data, information on donor age, sex, ethnicity and CMV serostatus was compiled. A later analysis re-examined previously published TCR beta repertoires from about 670 donors and added high-resolution HLA genotyping to investigate patterns of TCR occurrence.

Broader findings and caveats from the paper: Several of the top co-occurrence clusters appeared to be linked to parvovirus B19, influenza, CMV and Epstein-Barr virus, according to a later analysis. While some public TCRs were present in many individuals, most TCR sequences turned up only very rarely across donors. Correlated functional status among segregating V segments might reflect linkage disequilibrium, but an unknown experimental factor could not be ruled out. Compared with equally common non-associated chains, HLA-associated TCR beta chains in a later analysis were more clonally expanded and had lower generation probabilities. Sequencing depth was assumed to be roughly uniform across donors in the presence/absence analyses, though that assumption may not hold. A later genetic analysis associated a missense DCLRE1C variant with V-gene and J-gene trimming of TCR beta chains, and an independent cohort replicated the association. A cluster of highly shared sequence variants was judged likely to be a technical artifact of the sequencing pipeline. A later genetic analysis reported fewer N-insertions in productive TCRs among donors in an Asian-associated ancestry cluster than the 666-donor mean. In this cohort, only TCR beta chains were sequenced, and detectable features were limited by the absence of alpha or paired-chain data. Broadly in line with IMGT annotations, most TCR beta V segments showed up in productive rearrangements about 87% or about 30% of the time in an earlier analysis of about 500 of the donors. Because counts were too low, seventeen rarely observed V segments, including chromosome 9 orphons, were excluded from the earlier analysis of around 640 of the donors. The study listed approximately 150 TCR beta chains as associated with cytomegalovirus. Immune exposure information for the cohort was limited to CMV serostatus. Most CMV-associated TCR beta chains appeared to be HLA-restricted in a later analysis, and the HLA associations seemed to be driven largely by CMV exposure. In both the original and validation cohorts, the classifier was reported to diagnose cytomegalovirus status with high specificity and sensitivity. In vitro tests confirmed that a few of the cytomegalovirus-associated TCR beta chains recognize cytomegalovirus antigens. When HLA alleles, especially DR and DQ, strongly co-occurred, TCR associations were difficult to assign to individual alleles. The authors suggested that the approach could potentially be extended to other disease states and immunological phenotypes. At a false discovery rate of 0.05, a later analysis linked around 15,000 TCR beta sequences to specific HLA alleles. A further reported finding was that TCR beta sequences accurately predicted the HLA-A and HLA-B alleles for most subjects in the first cohort. Because HLA typing was unavailable for some donors at each locus, only the typed subset was used in association tests. The 87-base-pair reads could not distinguish some IMGT-functional V segments, including TRBV6-2 and TRBV6-3, so those segments were excluded. In a later analysis, the rate of TCR association differed among HLA loci, with DRB1 alleles having the most associated TCRs and HLA-C alleles having the fewest.

V was cut back by 6 bases and J by 4 bases, leaving a gap of 15 bases between them. CDR1 and CDR2, looked up from the germline V gene, are MNHEY and SVGAGI. The CDR3 sequence holds 15 residues, the cysteine and phenylalanine included. Only the CDR3 DNA stays, 45 bases, in frame from base 1. Libraries were constructed by the immunoSEQ multiplex PCR assay. A mixture of 60 forward primers for TCR Vbeta segments and 13 reverse primers for TCR Jbeta segments was used in the multiplex PCR. The CDR3 region of rearranged TCR beta genes was amplified from genomic DNA by a multiplex PCR assay. The amplified TCR beta libraries were sequenced on the Illumina HiSeq System as 87-base-pair reads. The study's own analysis went as follows. A later analysis counted approximately 76 million unique TCR beta chains across the 666 repertoires, and some 12 million of these chains were shared by at least two donors. A nearest-neighbor algorithm error-corrected the raw reads and collapsed the reads into unique sequences, merging closely related sequences to remove PCR and sequencing errors. V, D and J gene segments were assigned by aligning CDR3 sequences to IMGT reference sequences. Each retained sequence needed at least a six-nucleotide match to both a V gene segment and a J gene segment. Rearrangements were classified as productive when the CDR3 lacked stop codons and remained in frame with V and J, and all other rearrangements were classified as non-productive. CDR3 was defined according to IMGT convention as the region running from the second conserved V-encoded cysteine to the conserved J-encoded phenylalanine. In an earlier analysis of just under 600 of the donors, sequences lacking an unambiguous match to a single V gene segment were excluded. An earlier analysis of a few hundred of the donors called V segments functional above 56.7% productive rearrangements and segregating when the between-donor standard deviation exceeded 5%. A statistical classification framework was built to diagnose cytomegalovirus status from the catalog of TCR beta chain sequences. V and J gene assignment, in a later analysis, came from comparing TCR nucleotide sequences with IMGT/GENE-DB human TR gene sequences. In a later analysis, CDR3 sequences and most-parsimonious VDJ recombination scenarios were assigned using the TCRdist pipeline. A later analysis defined each TCR beta chain by its CDR3 amino acid sequence plus V-gene family, and excluded reads lacking a unique V-gene family. A later analysis removed roughly 590 highly shared, low-generation-probability nucleotide sequences to deal with suspected cross-contamination and a sequencing artifact. For each public chain, a later analysis derived a clonal expansion index from normalized ranks of inferred template counts within each repertoire. Generation probabilities in a later analysis came from a VDJ recombination model fitted to out-of-frame rearrangements, and those results were checked against IGoR. A later analysis scored TCR-TCR, TCR-HLA and TCR-CMV co-occurrence with hypergeometric tests, applying a repertoire-size bias correction to TCR pairs. False discovery rates were estimated in a later analysis by permuting HLA or CMV assignments 20 times. A later analysis grouped co-occurring TCRs with DBSCAN, adding TCRdist sequence similarity when clustering within HLA-allele-positive subsets. Repertoires with fewer than 30,000 or more than 120,000 public chains were left out of co-occurrence clustering, as were about five repertoires with anomalous nucleotide sharing. TCRdb's version of the immuneACCESS table is confined to in-frame rearrangements and falls short of the full clone set. An unresolved V gene accounts for under half of the shortfall where checked; the remainder is of unknown origin. The D gene and trimming were derived from the DNA, and the V and J assignments and clone size from that table. In this sample the table shows about 160,000 clones, around 76% of which occur a single time. The top ten clonotypes cover around 6.9% of the sample.

As concerns this clone: Its recognized antigen is unknown. No much larger clonotype is one base removed from it; base qualities were not supplied.

The cohort was made up of under 800 healthy bone marrow donors. At the time of sampling, every cohort member was nominally healthy, though immune exposures that went unrecorded were likely present. The donor tested CMV seropositive, placing the donor among the roughly 270 seropositive members of the cohort. A peripheral blood sample was collected from each donor, and TCR beta sequencing was performed on peripheral blood mononuclear cells. Genomic DNA was extracted from the blood cell samples with the Qiagen DNeasy Blood Extraction Kit. Sequenced: PBMCs. The sequence joins TRBV6-5 to TRBJ2-2; the D segment could be TRBD1, given 5 matching bases. The receptor was derived from a man in his forties in good health and CMV-seropositive. The CDR3 loop reads CASSSGWRGTGELFF. The DNA sequence follows: TGTGCCAGCAGCTCAGGGTGGCGAGGCACCGGGGAGCTGTTTTTT.